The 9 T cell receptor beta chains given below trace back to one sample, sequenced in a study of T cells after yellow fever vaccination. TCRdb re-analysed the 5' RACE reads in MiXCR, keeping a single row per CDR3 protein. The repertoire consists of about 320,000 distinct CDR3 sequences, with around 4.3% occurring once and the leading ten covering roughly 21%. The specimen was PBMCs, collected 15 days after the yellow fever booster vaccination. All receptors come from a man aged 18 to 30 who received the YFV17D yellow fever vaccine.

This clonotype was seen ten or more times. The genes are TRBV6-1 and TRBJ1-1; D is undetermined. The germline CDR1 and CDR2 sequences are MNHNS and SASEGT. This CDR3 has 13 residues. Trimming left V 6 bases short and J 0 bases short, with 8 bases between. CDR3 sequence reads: CASSPTLNTEAFF. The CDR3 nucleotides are TGTGCCAGCAGCCCAACCTTGAACACTGAAGCTTTCTTT.

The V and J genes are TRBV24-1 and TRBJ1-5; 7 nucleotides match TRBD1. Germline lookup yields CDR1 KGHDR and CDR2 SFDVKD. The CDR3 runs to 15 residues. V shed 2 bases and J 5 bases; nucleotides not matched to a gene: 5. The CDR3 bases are TGTGCCACCAGTGATTCTCGGACAGGCGATCAGCCCCAGCATTTT. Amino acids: CATSDSRTGDQPQHF.

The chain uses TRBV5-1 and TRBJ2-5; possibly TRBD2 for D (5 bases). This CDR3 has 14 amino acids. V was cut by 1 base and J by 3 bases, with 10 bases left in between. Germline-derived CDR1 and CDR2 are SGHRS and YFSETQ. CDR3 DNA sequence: TGCGCCAGCAGCTTGATATGGGGAGAAGAGACCCAGTACTTC. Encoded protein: CASSLIWGEETQYF.

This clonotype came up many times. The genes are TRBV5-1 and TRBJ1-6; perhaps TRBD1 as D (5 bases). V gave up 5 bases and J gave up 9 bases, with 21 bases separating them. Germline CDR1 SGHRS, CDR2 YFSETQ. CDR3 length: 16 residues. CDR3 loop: CASREDTGTAGSPLHF. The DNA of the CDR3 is TGCGCCAGCAGAGAGGACACCGGGACCGCGGGTTCACCCCTCCACTTT.

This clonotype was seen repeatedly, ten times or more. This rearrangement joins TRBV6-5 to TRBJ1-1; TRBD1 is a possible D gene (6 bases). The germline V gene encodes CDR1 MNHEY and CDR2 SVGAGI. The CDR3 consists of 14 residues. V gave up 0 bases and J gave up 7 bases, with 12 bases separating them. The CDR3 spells CASSYSGGAYEAFF. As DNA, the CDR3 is TGTGCCAGCAGTTACTCCGGGGGCGCATATGAAGCTTTCTTT.

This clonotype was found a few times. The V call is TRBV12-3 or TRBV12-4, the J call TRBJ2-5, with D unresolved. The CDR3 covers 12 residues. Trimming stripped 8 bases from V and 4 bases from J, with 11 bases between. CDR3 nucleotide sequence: TGTGCCAGCCGACACCGAGGAGAGACCCAGTACTTC. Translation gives CASRHRGETQYF.

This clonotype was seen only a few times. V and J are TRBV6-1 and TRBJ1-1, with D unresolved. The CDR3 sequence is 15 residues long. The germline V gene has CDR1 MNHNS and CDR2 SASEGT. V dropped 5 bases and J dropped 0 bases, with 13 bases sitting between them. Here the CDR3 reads CASSTQMILNTEAFF. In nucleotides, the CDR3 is TGTGCCAGCAGTACTCAGATGATCTTGAACACTGAAGCTTTCTTT.

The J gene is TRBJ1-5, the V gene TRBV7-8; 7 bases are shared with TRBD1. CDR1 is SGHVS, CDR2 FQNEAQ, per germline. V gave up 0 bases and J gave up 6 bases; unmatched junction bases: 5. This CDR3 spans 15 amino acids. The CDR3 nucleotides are TGTGCCAGCAGCTTAGCGACAGGGAAGAGTCAGCCCCAGCATTTT. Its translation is CASSLATGKSQPQHF.

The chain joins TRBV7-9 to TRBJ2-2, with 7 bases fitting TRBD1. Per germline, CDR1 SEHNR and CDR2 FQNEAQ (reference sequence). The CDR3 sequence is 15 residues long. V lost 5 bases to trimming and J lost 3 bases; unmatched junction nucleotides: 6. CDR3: CASSMTGSHTGELFF. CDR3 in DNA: TGTGCCAGCAGCATGACAGGGAGTCACACCGGGGAGCTGTTTTTT. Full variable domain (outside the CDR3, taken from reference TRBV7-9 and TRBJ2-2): DTGVSQNPRHKITKRGQNVTFRCDPISEHNRLYWYRQTLGQGPEFLTYFQNEAQLEKSRLLSDRFSAERPKGSFSTLEIQRTEQGDSAMYLCASSMTGSHTGELFFGEGSRLTVL.